The 14 T cell receptor beta chains below all came from one sample that was sequenced in a study of PD-1 blockade in mismatch repair-deficient tumors. TCRdb keeps only in-frame clones here, not all; method: immunoSEQ multiplex PCR. The sample holds around 23,000 clones; 83% are singletons and the top ten take 20% to 25%. The sample consisted of peripheral blood, taken 12 weeks after starting pembrolizumab. The receptors derive from an adult with mismatch repair-deficient cancer.

This clone occurred a few times. V and J are TRBV6-1 and TRBJ2-7, with 9 bases identical to TRBD1. This CDR3 spans 15 amino acids. Losses at the gene ends were 1 base for V and 1 base for J; bases not matched to a gene: 2. Germline V gene sequence: CDR1 MNHNS, CDR2 SASEGT. The CDR3 reads CASSEGTGDSYEQYF. CDR3 sequence (DNA): TGTGCCAGCAGTGAAGGGACAGGGGATTCCTACGAGCAGTACTTC.

This clone was picked up a small number of times. The rearrangement links TRBV7-2 to TRBJ2-7; TRBD1 is a possible D gene (6 bases). The CDR3 consists of 14 residues. The germline V gene encodes CDR1 SGHTA and CDR2 FQGNSA. V lost 5 bases and J lost 7, with 18 bases in between. The DNA of the CDR3 is TGTGCCAGCAGCCGGCCGGGAACAGGGTGGGAGCAGTACTTC. It encodes CASSRPGTGWEQYF.

The chain couples TRBV28 to TRBJ2-7; D unclear. The CDR3 runs to 13 residues. The germline V gene has CDR1 MDHEN and CDR2 SYDVKM. Trimming removed 6 bases from V and 5 bases from J, with 14 bases in between. CDR3 DNA: TGTGCCAGCAGCACGGTGTCTCGGGACGAGCAGTACTTC. This translates into CASSTVSRDEQYF.

The sample holds a few counts of this clone. The chain uses TRBV29-1 and TRBJ1-1; D is uncertain. CDR1 is SQVTM and CDR2 is ANQGSEA in the germline V gene. With 4 bases removed from V and 0 bases from J, the gap between germline ends came to 18 bases. The CDR3 covers 16 residues. CDR3 sequence: CSVGRIGRSMNTEAFF. In DNA, the CDR3 is TGCAGCGTTGGGAGGATAGGGAGAAGCATGAACACTGAAGCTTTCTTT.

This sequence joins TRBV7-2 and TRBJ2-6, with a weak D call TRBD1 (7 bases). Trimming removed 4 bases at V and 2 bases at J, with 15 bases between. Germline lookup yields CDR1 SGHTA and CDR2 FQGNSA. The CDR3 is 17 amino acids. The CDR3 DNA sequence: TGTGCCAGCAGCTCCGGAGGGGGCCTTGCTGGGGCCAACGTCCTGACTTTC. Its protein product is CASSSGGGLAGANVLTF.

The chain carries TRBV5-6 and TRBJ2-6, with no clear D. V lost 2 bases, J lost 0 bases, and 3 bases lay in between. The CDR3 covers 14 residues. The germline V gene encodes CDR1 SGHDT and CDR2 YYEEEE. CDR3 sequence (DNA): TGTGCCAGCAGCTTCCCCTCTGGGGCCAACGTCCTGACTTTC. Its translation is CASSFPSGANVLTF.

This chain joins TRBV27 and TRBJ2-1; TRBD1 is a possible D gene (5 bases). The germline gives CDR1 MNHEY, CDR2 SMNVEV (reference sequence). The CDR3 extends over 12 amino acids. Trimming stripped 5 bases from V and 4 bases from J, with 6 bases between. The CDR3 spells CASSRGYNEQFF. The CDR3, as DNA: TGTGCCAGCAGTAGGGGATACAATGAGCAGTTCTTC.

The gene calls are TRBV5-1 and TRBJ2-7, with a weak D call TRBD2 (5 bases). The CDR3 totals 14 residues. Per germline, CDR1 SGHRS and CDR2 YFSETQ. V was shortened by 5 bases and J by 0 bases, with 12 bases between the two germline ends. CDR3 nucleotide sequence: TGCGCCAGCAGTAAGGTCGGAGGCTCCTACGAGCAGTACTTC. It is translated as CASSKVGGSYEQYF.

This chain uses TRBV13 with TRBJ2-6; D remains ambiguous. The CDR3 length is 16 residues. Deletions cut 4 bases from V and 0 bases from J, with 10 bases between. Looked up from germline, CDR1 is PRHDT and CDR2 is FYEKMQ (reference sequence). CDR3 bases: TGTGCCAGCAGCTCCTCCGGCCTCTCTGGGGCCAACGTCCTGACTTTC. As protein: CASSSSGLSGANVLTF. The entire variable domain, with the rest obtained from reference TRBV13 and TRBJ2-6, is as follows: AAGVIQSPRHLIKEKRETATLKCYPIPRHDTVYWYQQGPGQDPQFLISFYEKMQSDKGSIPDRFSAQQFSDYHSELNMSSLELGDSALYFCASSSSGLSGANVLTFGAGSRLTVL.

V gene TRBV7-2 combines with J gene TRBJ2-7; D might be TRBD1 or TRBD2, each matching 5 bases. This CDR3 contains 17 residues. Trimming shortened V by 1 base and J by 1 base, and 17 bases separated the two germline ends. Germline values: CDR1 SGHTA, CDR2 FQGNSA. In DNA form, the CDR3 reads TGTGCCAGCAGCTTAGACGGTGGGGGACGCCGGTCCTACGAGCAGTACTTC. Translating gives CASSLDGGGRRSYEQYF.

J is TRBJ2-3 and V is TRBV18, with D perhaps matching TRBD1 (6 bases). CDR1 is KGHSH and CDR2 is LQKENI in the germline V gene. V lost 3 bases and J lost 2, with 12 bases in between. CDR3 size: 15 residues. CDR3 protein: CASSPGDTNTDTQYF. CDR3 bases: TGTGCCAGCTCACCCGGGGACACGAACACAGATACGCAGTATTTT.

A single count supports this clone. The chain carries TRBV6-5 and TRBJ2-1; possibly TRBD2 for D (5 bases). CDR1 and CDR2 (germline): MNHEY, SVGAGI. The CDR3 covers 15 residues. The V end lost 3 bases, the J end lost 1 base, and 10 bases lay between the germline ends. The CDR3 loop is CASSYLAVSYNEQFF. For the CDR3, the DNA is TGTGCCAGCAGTTATCTAGCTGTATCCTACAATGAGCAGTTCTTC.

This clone was found a few times. The chain recombines TRBV6-1 with TRBJ1-5; no clear D. This CDR3 contains 15 residues. Trimming took 4 bases from V and 0 from J, leaving 10 bases between them. CDR1 is MNHNS, CDR2 SASEGT, per germline. The CDR3 DNA is TGTGCCAGCAGTGCCGAAGGGTATAGCAATCAGCCCCAGCATTTT. It specifies CASSAEGYSNQPQHF.

The chain combines TRBV14 with TRBJ1-2; unclear D gene. CDR1 is SGHDN, CDR2 FVKESK, per germline. The CDR3 has 14 amino acids. Deletions cut 0 bases from V and 0 bases from J, with 5 bases between. CDR3 nucleotides: TGTGCCAGCAGCCAAGATTTTGCTAACTATGGCTACACCTTC. Its protein product is CASSQDFANYGYTF.